A single sample is the source of the 10 T cell receptor beta chains below, sequenced in a study of blood T cell repertoires in COVID-19. Clones were read by immunoSEQ multiplex PCR, and TCRdb kept only the in-frame ones, dropping some. The repertoire has 250,000 or so clones, roughly 86% of them found once; the top ten carry about 2.1%. Sequenced input: PBMCs or T cells enriched from blood (not recorded which). All receptors come from a woman in her forties or fifties who had recovered from COVID-19.

The chain carries TRBV30 and TRBJ2-7, with 8 bases fitting TRBD2. Germline V gene sequence: CDR1 GTSNPN, CDR2 SVGIG (reference sequence). The CDR3 is 13 residues long. Trimming took 4 bases from V and 1 from J; bases not matched to a gene: 3. The CDR3: CAWTSGSSYEQYF. CDR3 bases: TGTGCCTGGACTAGCGGGTCTTCCTACGAGCAGTACTTC.

The rearrangement uses TRBV30 and TRBJ2-3, with 10 bases fitting TRBD1. The CDR3 extends over 15 amino acids. The ends lost 2 bases at V and 2 bases at J; junction bases unmatched: 4. The germline V gene encodes CDR1 GTSNPN and CDR2 SVGIG (reference sequence). CDR3 in DNA: TGTGCCTGGAGTCGACAGGGGGCCCCCACAGATACGCAGTATTTT. It specifies CAWSRQGAPTDTQYF.

The chain joins TRBV4-1 to TRBJ2-7, with 8 bases that match TRBD1. With V trimmed by 1 base and J by 4 bases, 6 bases remained unmatched. The CDR3 runs to 15 residues. The germline gives CDR1 MGHRA, CDR2 YSYEKL. CDR3 loop: CASSQAGTGVYEQYF. The CDR3 DNA is TGCGCCAGCAGCCAAGCCGGGACAGGTGTTTACGAGCAGTACTTC.

The V gene is TRBV11-3, the J gene TRBJ2-1; TRBD2 matches 10 bases. CDR1 and CDR2 from the germline V gene are SGHNT and YENEEA. The CDR3 has 19 amino acids. J gave up 1 base and V 0 bases, and 9 bases lay outside the gene matches. CDR3 in DNA: TGTGCCAGCAGCTTAGATGGGCTAGCGGGAGTCTCATCCTACAATGAGCAGTTCTTC. Protein sequence: CASSLDGLAGVSSYNEQFF. Drawing the rest from reference TRBV11-3 and TRBJ2-1, the complete variable domain is EAGVVQSPRYKIIEKKQPVAFWCNPISGHNTLYWYLQNLGQGPELLIRYENEEAVDDSQLPKDRFSAERLKGVDSTLKIQPAELGDSAVYLCASSLDGLAGVSSYNEQFFGPGTRLTVL.

This clone has only a few counts. This chain links TRBV18 with TRBJ1-6, with D uncertain. Germline CDR1 is KGHSH and CDR2 is LQKENI. V shed 2 bases and J shed 7 bases, with 12 bases lying between them. The CDR3 has 15 residues. CDR3 sequence (DNA): TGTGCCAGCTCACCAAGTGTTCCGGAGAATTCACCCCTCCACTTT. Its translation is CASSPSVPENSPLHF.

This chain links TRBV19 with TRBJ2-7; D call uncertain. This CDR3 is 15 amino acids long. Germline V gene data show CDR1 as LNHDA and CDR2 as SQIVND (reference sequence). Trimming took off 1 base at V and 3 bases at J, with 13 bases between the two ends. DNA of the CDR3: TGTGCCAGTAGTATAGGTCCCGCTTGGAGCTACGAGCAGTACTTC. It specifies CASSIGPAWSYEQYF.

This chain joins TRBV4-3 and TRBJ2-3; weak D call: TRBD2 (6 bases). V lost 0 bases to trimming and J lost 11 bases, with 9 bases between them. CDR3 length equals 12 residues. Germline V gene sequence: CDR1 LGHNA, CDR2 YSLEER. Written as DNA, the CDR3 is TGCGCCAGCAGCCAAGATAGCGGACTGCAGTATTTT. It codes for CASSQDSGLQYF.

V usage is TRBV5-8 and J usage is TRBJ2-1, with 12 bases identical to TRBD2. Germline CDR1 SGHTS, CDR2 YDEGEE. The CDR3 has 15 amino acids. Trimming removed 2 bases from V and 6 bases from J; junction bases left unmatched: 3. CDR3 sequence (DNA): TGTGCCAGCAGCTTACTAGCGGGAGGAGCCAATGAGCAGTTCTTC. It codes for CASSLLAGGANEQFF.

The genes are TRBV12-3 or TRBV12-4 and TRBJ1-2; D uncertain. CDR3 size: 12 residues. V was pared by 3 bases and J by 7 bases, with 9 bases between. The CDR3 DNA sequence: TGTGCCAGCAGTTTTTCCCTCTCTGGCTACACCTTC. Translating gives CASSFSLSGYTF.

This clone showed up just once. An end of the junction does not agree with germline; a read error may underlie this. The rearrangement joins TRBV28 to TRBJ2-7; D might be TRBD2 (6 bases). CDR3 length: 13 residues. Per the germline V gene, CDR1 is MDHEN and CDR2 is SYDVKM. CDR3 nucleotide sequence: TGTGCCAGCGGTTTGGGGGGATGGGACGAGCAGTACTTC. As protein: CASGLGGWDEQYF. Drawing the rest from reference TRBV28 and TRBJ2-7, the complete variable domain is DVKVTQSSRYLVKRTGEKVFLECVQDMDHENMFWYRQDPGLGLRLIYFSYDVKMKEKGDIPEGYSVSREKKERFSLILESASTNQTSMYLCASGLGGWDEQYFGPGTRLTVT.